This record looks at one T cell receptor (beta chain) sequence and its context. Its specificity is unknown. This sample is drawn from a study of cytomegalovirus exposure and HLA in healthy donors. Points from the study as a whole: V- and J-gene trimming of TCR beta was linked (in a later analysis) to a missense DCLRE1C variant.

It was with 60 Vbeta and 13 Jbeta primers that the PCR ran. Sequencing used immunoSEQ multiplex PCR; TCRdb keeps in-frame clones, though not all of them. Found here are 100,000 to 150,000 clones, about 70% of them singletons; the top ten hold about 7.3%. This CDR3 is built from 16 residues. Germline V CDR1 and CDR2: SGHVS, FNYEAQ. The V end was cut by 1 base, the J end by 3 bases, with 13 bases between. The TCR sequence derives from a male donor in good health and CMV-seronegative. Sequencing was performed on PBMCs. The chain combines TRBV7-6 with TRBJ1-5; a possible D gene is TRBD1 (5 bases). The CDR3 sequence: CASSLVAGGNNQPQHF. As DNA, the CDR3 is TGTGCCAGCAGCTTAGTGGCTGGGGGGAACAATCAGCCCCAGCATTTT. Variable domain in full (rest from reference TRBV7-6 and TRBJ1-5): GAGVSQSPRYKVTKRGQDVALRCDPISGHVSLYWYRQALGQGPEFLTYFNYEAQQDKSGLPNDRFSAERPEGSISTLTIQRTEQRDSAMYRCASSLVAGGNNQPQHFGDGTRLSIL.